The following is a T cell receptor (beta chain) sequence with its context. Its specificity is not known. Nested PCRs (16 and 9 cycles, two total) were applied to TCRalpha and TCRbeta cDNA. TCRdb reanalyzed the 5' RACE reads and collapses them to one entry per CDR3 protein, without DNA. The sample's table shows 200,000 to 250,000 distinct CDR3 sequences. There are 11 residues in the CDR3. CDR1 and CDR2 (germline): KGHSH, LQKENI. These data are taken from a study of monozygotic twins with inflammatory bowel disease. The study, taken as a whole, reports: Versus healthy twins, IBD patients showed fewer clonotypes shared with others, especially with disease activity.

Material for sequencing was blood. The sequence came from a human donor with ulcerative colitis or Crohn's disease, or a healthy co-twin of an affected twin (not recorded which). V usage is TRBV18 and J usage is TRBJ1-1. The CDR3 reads CASSRSSEAFF.